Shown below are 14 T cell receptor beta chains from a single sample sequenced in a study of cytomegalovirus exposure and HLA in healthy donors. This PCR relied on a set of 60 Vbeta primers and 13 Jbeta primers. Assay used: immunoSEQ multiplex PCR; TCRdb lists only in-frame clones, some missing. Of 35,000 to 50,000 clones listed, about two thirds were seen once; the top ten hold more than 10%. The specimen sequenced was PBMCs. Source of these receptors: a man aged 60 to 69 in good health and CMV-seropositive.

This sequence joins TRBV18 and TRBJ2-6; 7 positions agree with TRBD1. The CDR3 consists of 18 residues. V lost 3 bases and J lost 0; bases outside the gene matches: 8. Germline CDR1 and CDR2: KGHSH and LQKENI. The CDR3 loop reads CASSPPGQVHSGANVLTF. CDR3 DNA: TGTGCCAGCTCACCGCCAGGACAGGTGCACTCTGGGGCCAACGTCCTGACTTTC.

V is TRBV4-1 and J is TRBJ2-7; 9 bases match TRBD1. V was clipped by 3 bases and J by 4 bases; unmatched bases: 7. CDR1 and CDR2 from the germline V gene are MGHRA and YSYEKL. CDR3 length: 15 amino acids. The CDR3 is CASSQSGTGSYEQYF. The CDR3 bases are TGCGCCAGCAGCCAGTCCGGGACAGGGAGTTACGAGCAGTACTTC.

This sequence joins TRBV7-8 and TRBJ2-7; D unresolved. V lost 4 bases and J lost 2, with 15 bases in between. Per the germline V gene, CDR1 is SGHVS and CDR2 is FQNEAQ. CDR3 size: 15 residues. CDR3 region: CASSSPTAATYEQYF. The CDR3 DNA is TGTGCCAGCAGCTCTCCAACGGCGGCGACCTACGAGCAGTACTTC.

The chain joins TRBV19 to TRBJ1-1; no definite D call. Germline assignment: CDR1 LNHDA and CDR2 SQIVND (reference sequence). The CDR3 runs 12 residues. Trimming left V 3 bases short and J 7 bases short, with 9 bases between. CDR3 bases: TGTGCCAGTAGTATTGAGGTTGGTGAAGCTTTCTTT. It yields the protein CASSIEVGEAFF.

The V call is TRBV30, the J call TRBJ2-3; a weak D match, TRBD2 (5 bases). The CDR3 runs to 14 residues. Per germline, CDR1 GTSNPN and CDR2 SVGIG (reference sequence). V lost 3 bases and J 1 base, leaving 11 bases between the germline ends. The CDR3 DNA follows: TGTGCCTGGAGACCGGGAATCGGCACAGATACGCAGTATTTT. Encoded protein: CAWRPGIGTDTQYF.

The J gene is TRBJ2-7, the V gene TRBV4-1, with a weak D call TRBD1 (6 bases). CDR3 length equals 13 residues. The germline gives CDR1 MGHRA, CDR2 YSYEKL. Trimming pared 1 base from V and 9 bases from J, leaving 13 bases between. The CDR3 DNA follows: TGCGCCAGCAGCCAAGGCTACCACAGGGCGCAGTACTTC. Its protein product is CASSQGYHRAQYF.

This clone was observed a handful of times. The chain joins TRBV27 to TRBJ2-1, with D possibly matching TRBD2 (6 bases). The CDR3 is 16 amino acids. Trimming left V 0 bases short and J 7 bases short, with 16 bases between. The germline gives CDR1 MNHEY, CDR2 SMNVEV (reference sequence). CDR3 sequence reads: CASSLSEGDFWNEQFF. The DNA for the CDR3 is TGTGCCAGCAGTTTATCGGAGGGAGACTTTTGGAATGAGCAGTTCTTC.

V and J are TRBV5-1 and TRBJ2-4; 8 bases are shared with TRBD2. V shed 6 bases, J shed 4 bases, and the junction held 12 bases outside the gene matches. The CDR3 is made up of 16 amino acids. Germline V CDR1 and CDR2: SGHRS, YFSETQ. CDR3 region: CASKSTAGVGKNIQYF. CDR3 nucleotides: TGCGCCAGCAAATCCACAGCGGGAGTGGGGAAAAACATTCAGTACTTC. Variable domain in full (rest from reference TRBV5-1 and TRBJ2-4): KAGVTQTPRYLIKTRGQQVTLSCSPISGHRSVSWYQQTPGQGLQFLFEYFSETQRNKGNFPGRFSGRQFSNSRSEMNVSTLELGDSALYLCASKSTAGVGKNIQYFGAGTRLSVL.

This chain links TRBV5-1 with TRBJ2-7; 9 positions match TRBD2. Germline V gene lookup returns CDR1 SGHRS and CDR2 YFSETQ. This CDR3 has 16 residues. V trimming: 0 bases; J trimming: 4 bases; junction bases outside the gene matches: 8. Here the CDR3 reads CASSLDSRREGYEQYF. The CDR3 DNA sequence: TGCGCCAGCAGCTTGGATTCCCGGCGGGAGGGGTACGAGCAGTACTTC. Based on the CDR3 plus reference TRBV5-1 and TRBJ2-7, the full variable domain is KAGVTQTPRYLIKTRGQQVTLSCSPISGHRSVSWYQQTPGQGLQFLFEYFSETQRNKGNFPGRFSGRQFSNSRSEMNVSTLELGDSALYLCASSLDSRREGYEQYFGPGTRLTVT.

In DNA, the CDR3 is TGTGCCAGCAGCTTGGCAGGGACAGGGCAGTTCTTC. Residues: CASSLAGTGQFF. The chain employs TRBV5-6 and TRBJ2-1, with 8 bases lining up with TRBD1. Germline lookup yields CDR1 SGHDT and CDR2 YYEEEE. The CDR3 runs to 12 residues. Losses at the gene ends were 0 bases for V and 12 bases for J; bases not matched to a gene: 2.

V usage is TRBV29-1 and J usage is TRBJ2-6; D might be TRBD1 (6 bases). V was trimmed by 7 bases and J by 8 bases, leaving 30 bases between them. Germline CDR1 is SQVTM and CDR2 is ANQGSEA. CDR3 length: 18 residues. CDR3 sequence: CSAGSNREPKARTNVLTF. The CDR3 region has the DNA TGCAGCGCAGGATCAAACAGGGAGCCAAAGGCCCGGACCAACGTCCTGACTTTC. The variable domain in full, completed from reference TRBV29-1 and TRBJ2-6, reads SAVISQKPSRDICQRGTSLTIQCQVDSQVTMMFWYRQQPGQSLTLIATANQGSEATYESGFVIDKFPISRPNLTFSTLTVSNMSPEDSSIYLCSAGSNREPKARTNVLTFGAGSRLTVL.

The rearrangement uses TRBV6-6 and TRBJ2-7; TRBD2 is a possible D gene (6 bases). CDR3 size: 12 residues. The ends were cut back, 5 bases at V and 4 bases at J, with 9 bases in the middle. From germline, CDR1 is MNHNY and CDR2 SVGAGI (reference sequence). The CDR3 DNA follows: TGTGCCAGCAGTGGCGGGGTATACGAGCAGTACTTC. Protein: CASSGGVYEQYF.

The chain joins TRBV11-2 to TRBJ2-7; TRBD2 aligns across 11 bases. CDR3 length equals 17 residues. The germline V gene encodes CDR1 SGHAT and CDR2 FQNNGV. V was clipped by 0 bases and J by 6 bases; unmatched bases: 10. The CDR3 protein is CASSLDPASGRQGEQYF. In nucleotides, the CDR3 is TGTGCCAGCAGCTTAGATCCAGCTAGCGGGAGGCAGGGCGAGCAGTACTTC. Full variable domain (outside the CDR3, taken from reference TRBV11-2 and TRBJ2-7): EAGVAQSPRYKIIEKRQSVAFWCNPISGHATLYWYQQILGQGPKLLIQFQNNGVVDDSQLPKDRFSAERLKGVDSTLKIQPAKLEDSAVYLCASSLDPASGRQGEQYFGPGTRLTVT.

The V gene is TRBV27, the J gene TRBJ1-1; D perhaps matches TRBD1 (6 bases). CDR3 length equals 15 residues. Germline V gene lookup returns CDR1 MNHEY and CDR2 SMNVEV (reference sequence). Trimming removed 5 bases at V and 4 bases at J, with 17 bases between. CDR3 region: CASSRFGGGGTEAFF. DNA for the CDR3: TGTGCCAGCAGTCGTTTTGGGGGCGGGGGCACTGAAGCTTTCTTT.